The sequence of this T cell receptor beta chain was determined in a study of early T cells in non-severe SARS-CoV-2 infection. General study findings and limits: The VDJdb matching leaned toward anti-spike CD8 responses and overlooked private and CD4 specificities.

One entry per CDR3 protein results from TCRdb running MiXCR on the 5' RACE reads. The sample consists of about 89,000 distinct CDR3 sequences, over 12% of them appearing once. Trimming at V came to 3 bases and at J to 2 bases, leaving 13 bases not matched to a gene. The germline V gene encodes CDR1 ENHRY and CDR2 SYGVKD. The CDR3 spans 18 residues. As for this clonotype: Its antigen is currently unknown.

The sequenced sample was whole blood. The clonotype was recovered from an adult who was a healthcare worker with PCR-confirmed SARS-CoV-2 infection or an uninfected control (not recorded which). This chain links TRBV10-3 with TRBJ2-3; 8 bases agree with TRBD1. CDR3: CAISDPMKQGVITDTQYF. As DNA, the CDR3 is TGTGCCATCAGTGACCCTATGAAACAGGGGGTGATCACAGATACGCAGTATTTT.